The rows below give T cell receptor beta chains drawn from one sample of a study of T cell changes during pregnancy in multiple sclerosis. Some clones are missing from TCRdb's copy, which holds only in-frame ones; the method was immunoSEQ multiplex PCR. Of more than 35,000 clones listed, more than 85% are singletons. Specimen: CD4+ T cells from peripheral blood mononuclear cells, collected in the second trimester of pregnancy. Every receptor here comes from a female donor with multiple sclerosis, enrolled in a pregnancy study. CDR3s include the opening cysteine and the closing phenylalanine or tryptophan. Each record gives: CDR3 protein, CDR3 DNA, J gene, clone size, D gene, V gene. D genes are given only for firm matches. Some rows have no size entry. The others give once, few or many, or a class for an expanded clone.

CDR3: CASSQDRVTGGYTF
DNA: TGTGCCAGCAGCCAGGACAGGGTGACGGGAGGCTACACCTTC
J: TRBJ1-2
size: -
D: TRBD1
V: TRBV4-2

CDR3: CASRGTGSSYEQYF
DNA: TGTGCCAGTAGGGGGACAGGAAGCTCCTACGAGCAGTACTTC
J: TRBJ2-7
size: -
D: TRBD1
V: TRBV19

CDR3: CASSDPARLTDRSNYGYTF
DNA: TGTGCCAGCAGTGATCCTGCTCGTTTGACGGACAGGAGTAACTATGGCTACACCTTC
J: TRBJ1-2
size: -
D: TRBD1
V: TRBV6-1

CDR3: CASSLIERGRTFYGYTF
DNA: TGTGCCAGCTCACTAATCGAACGCGGAAGGACATTCTATGGCTACACCTTC
J: TRBJ1-2
size: -
D: -
V: TRBV18

CDR3: CASSSSTGGDEQYF
DNA: TGTGCCAGCAGCTCCTCGACAGGGGGCGACGAGCAGTACTTC
J: TRBJ2-7
size: once
D: TRBD1
V: TRBV11-1

CDR3: CASSRRSAGGPRETQYF
DNA: TGTGCCAGTAGCCGAAGGTCGGCGGGAGGGCCGCGGGAGACCCAGTACTTC
J: TRBJ2-5
size: once
D: TRBD2
V: TRBV19

CDR3: CASSTERGNTEAFF
DNA: TGTGCCAGCTCTACGGAAAGGGGTAACACTGAAGCTTTCTTT
J: TRBJ1-1
size: -
D: -
V: TRBV18

CDR3: CASSRTPGYGYTF
DNA: TGTGCCAGCAGCCGAACGCCCGGTTATGGCTACACCTTC
J: TRBJ1-2
size: -
D: -
V: TRBV9

CDR3: CASGQGVSGDNTEAFF
DNA: TGTGCTAGTGGTCAGGGGGTTTCTGGGGATAACACTGAAGCTTTCTTT
J: TRBJ1-1
size: -
D: TRBD1
V: TRBV12-5

CDR3: CASRRGLAGLRMTQYF
DNA: TGTGCCAGCAGGAGGGGACTAGCGGGTCTTAGGATGACCCAGTACTTC
J: TRBJ2-5
size: -
D: TRBD2
V: TRBV2

CDR3: CASSATGQDYGYTF
DNA: TGCGCCAGCAGCGCTACGGGACAGGACTATGGCTACACCTTC
J: TRBJ1-2
size: -
D: TRBD1
V: TRBV4-1

CDR3: CSVEWRPTDTQYF
DNA: TGCAGCGTTGAATGGAGGCCCACAGATACGCAGTATTTT
J: TRBJ2-3
size: -
D: -
V: TRBV29-1

CDR3: CASSPWTGERHSPLHF
DNA: TGTGCCAGTAGTCCCTGGACAGGGGAGCGACACTCACCCCTCCACTTT
J: TRBJ1-6
size: -
D: TRBD1
V: TRBV19

CDR3: CASRATTGETQYF
DNA: TGTGCCAGCAGGGCAACGACTGGCGAGACCCAGTACTTC
J: TRBJ2-5
size: -
D: -
V: TRBV6-1

CDR3: CASMRTVSGNTIYF
DNA: TGTGCCAGTATGAGGACAGTCTCTGGAAACACCATATATTTT
J: TRBJ1-3
size: -
D: -
V: TRBV19

CDR3: CAIRGLVQETQYF
DNA: TGTGCCATCAGGGGGCTAGTACAAGAGACCCAGTACTTC
J: TRBJ2-5
size: -
D: -
V: TRBV10-3

CDR3: CASSSDNEQFF
DNA: TGTGCCAGCAGCTCCGACAATGAGCAGTTCTTC
J: TRBJ2-1
size: -
D: -
V: TRBV4-2

CDR3: CASTPEAEAFF
DNA: TGTGCCAGCACACCGGAGGCTGAAGCTTTCTTT
J: TRBJ1-1
size: -
D: -
V: TRBV2

CDR3: CASSQGTPGVREAFF
DNA: TGCGCCAGCAGCCAAGGTACTCCGGGTGTGAGAGAAGCTTTCTTT
J: TRBJ1-1
size: few
D: -
V: TRBV4-1

CDR3: CATQLSSYNEQFF
DNA: TGTGCCACCCAACTTAGCTCCTACAATGAGCAGTTCTTC
J: TRBJ2-1
size: -
D: -
V: TRBV19

CDR3: CSGGFGGYGYTF
DNA: TGCAGCGGGGGATTCGGGGGGTATGGCTACACCTTC
J: TRBJ1-2
size: -
D: -
V: TRBV29-1

CDR3: CASSSGQGVYGYTF
DNA: TGTGCCAGCAGTTCGGGACAGGGTGTCTATGGCTACACCTTC
J: TRBJ1-2
size: -
D: TRBD1
V: TRBV27

CDR3: CASSISRAGYTF
DNA: TGTGCCAGTAGTATCAGCAGGGCGGGCTACACCTTC
J: TRBJ1-2
size: -
D: -
V: TRBV19